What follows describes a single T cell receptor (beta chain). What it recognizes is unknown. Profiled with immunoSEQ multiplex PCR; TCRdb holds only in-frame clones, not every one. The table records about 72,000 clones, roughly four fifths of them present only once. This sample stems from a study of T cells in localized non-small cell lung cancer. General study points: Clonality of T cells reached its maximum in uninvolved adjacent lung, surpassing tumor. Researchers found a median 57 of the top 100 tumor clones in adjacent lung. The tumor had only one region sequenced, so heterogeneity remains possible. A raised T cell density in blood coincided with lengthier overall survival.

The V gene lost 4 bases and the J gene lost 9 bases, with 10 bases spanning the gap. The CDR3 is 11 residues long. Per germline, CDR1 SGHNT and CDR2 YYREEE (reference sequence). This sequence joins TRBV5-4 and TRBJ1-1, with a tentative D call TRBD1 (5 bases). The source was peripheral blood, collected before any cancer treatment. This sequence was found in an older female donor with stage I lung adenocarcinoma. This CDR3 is CASSEGPQAFF. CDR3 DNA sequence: TGTGCCAGCAGCGAGGGACCTCAAGCTTTCTTT. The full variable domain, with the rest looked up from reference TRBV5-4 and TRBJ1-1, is ETGVTQSPTHLIKTRGQQVTLRCSSQSGHNTVSWYQQALGQGPQFIFQYYREEENGRGNFPPRFSGLQFPNYSSELNVNALELDDSALYLCASSEGPQAFFGQGTRLTVV.